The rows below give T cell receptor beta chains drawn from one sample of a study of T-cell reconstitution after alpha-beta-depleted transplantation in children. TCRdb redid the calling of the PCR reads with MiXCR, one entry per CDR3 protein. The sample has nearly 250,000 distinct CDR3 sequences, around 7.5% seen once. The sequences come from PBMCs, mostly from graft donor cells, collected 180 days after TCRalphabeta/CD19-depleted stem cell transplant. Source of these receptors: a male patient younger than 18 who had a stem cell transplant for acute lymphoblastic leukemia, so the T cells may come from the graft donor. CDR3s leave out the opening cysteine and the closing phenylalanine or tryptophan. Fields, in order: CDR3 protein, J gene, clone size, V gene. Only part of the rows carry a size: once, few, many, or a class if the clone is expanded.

CDR3: ASSSRPLYEQY
J: TRBJ2-7
size: few
V: TRBV6-6

CDR3: SAGSTGFDGYT
J: TRBJ1-2
size: many
V: TRBV20-1

CDR3: ASSPRQAPSYEQY
J: TRBJ2-7
size: many
V: TRBV12-3/TRBV12-4

CDR3: ATSLGGWDSPLH
J: TRBJ1-6
size: many
V: TRBV15

CDR3: ASSQVSGQYYNEQF
J: TRBJ2-1
size: many
V: TRBV4-1

CDR3: ASEGGGERQY
J: TRBJ2-7
size: .
V: TRBV7-7

CDR3: SARLRFNQPQH
J: TRBJ1-5
size: many
V: TRBV20-1

CDR3: ASSLRNGQPQH
J: TRBJ1-5
size: many
V: TRBV12-3/TRBV12-4

CDR3: ATSSGGGGYRNQPQH
J: TRBJ1-5
size: many
V: TRBV24-1

CDR3: ASSLRTGGNTEAF
J: TRBJ1-1
size: many
V: TRBV28

CDR3: ATDSWNTGELF
J: TRBJ2-2
size: many
V: TRBV24-1

CDR3: ASSQAAGLGGYT
J: TRBJ1-2
size: .
V: TRBV4-2

CDR3: ASRRISGDLYTGELF
J: TRBJ2-2
size: many
V: TRBV7-9

CDR3: ASSQGTTRLSLSQETQY
J: TRBJ2-5
size: .
V: TRBV23-1

CDR3: ASTPGGRDNEQF
J: TRBJ2-1
size: many
V: TRBV12-3/TRBV12-4

CDR3: ASSGDGYNVQF
J: TRBJ2-1
size: .
V: TRBV19

CDR3: SVEERGQEVSGNTIY
J: TRBJ1-3
size: many
V: TRBV29-1

CDR3: ASSLNIGGNTGELF
J: TRBJ2-2
size: many
V: TRBV5-1

CDR3: ASSLGDGNSPLH
J: TRBJ1-6
size: many
V: TRBV5-4

CDR3: ASSFLTGETQY
J: TRBJ2-5
size: few
V: TRBV18

CDR3: ATSFSVGDTQY
J: TRBJ2-3
size: many
V: TRBV6-1

CDR3: ASSYGAVTDTQY
J: TRBJ2-3
size: many
V: TRBV12-3/TRBV12-4

CDR3: SARLARTLYEQY
J: TRBJ2-7
size: few
V: TRBV20-1

CDR3: ASSPGGTASYNEQF
J: TRBJ2-1
size: many
V: TRBV7-9

CDR3: ASSWGQASSGANVLT
J: TRBJ2-6
size: many
V: TRBV5-1

CDR3: ASRRQGADQPQH
J: TRBJ1-5
size: many
V: TRBV6-1

CDR3: SATTWTGEKNIQY
J: TRBJ2-4
size: .
V: TRBV20-1

CDR3: ASSVRGTGSTGELF
J: TRBJ2-2
size: many
V: TRBV4-3

CDR3: ASSVGLVTGGLERRAYEQY
J: TRBJ2-7
size: many
V: TRBV9

CDR3: ASSPVGGLAEAF
J: TRBJ1-1
size: many
V: TRBV3-1

CDR3: ASSFPHRGFLGEQY
J: TRBJ2-7
size: few
V: TRBV28

CDR3: ASSLEVTNQPQH
J: TRBJ1-5
size: many
V: TRBV7-6

CDR3: ASSQTGGSSKNIQY
J: TRBJ2-4
size: many
V: TRBV3-1

CDR3: ASSDEGPGIQY
J: TRBJ2-4
size: many
V: TRBV10-1

CDR3: SAGGITRGGGKETQY
J: TRBJ2-5
size: few
V: TRBV20-1

CDR3: ASSRRGINTEAF
J: TRBJ1-1
size: many
V: TRBV25-1

CDR3: ASSFWASEEQY
J: TRBJ2-7
size: many
V: TRBV28

CDR3: ASSLSDRPF
J: TRBJ1-1
size: once
V: TRBV7-8

CDR3: ASSILTYEQY
J: TRBJ2-7
size: many
V: TRBV28

CDR3: ASSYSVGTSADTQY
J: TRBJ2-3
size: .
V: TRBV6-5

CDR3: ASSTTGENQPQH
J: TRBJ1-5
size: many
V: TRBV19

CDR3: ASSSWDLSYEQY
J: TRBJ2-7
size: few
V: TRBV7-2

CDR3: ASKFFAVSGANVLT
J: TRBJ2-6
size: many
V: TRBV21-1

CDR3: ATSEARLNYGYT
J: TRBJ1-2
size: many
V: TRBV24-1

CDR3: SGEPGQQETQY
J: TRBJ2-5
size: many
V: TRBV20-1

CDR3: ASSSRLPYEQY
J: TRBJ2-7
size: many
V: TRBV28

CDR3: ASTVDMGCEKLF
J: TRBJ1-4
size: many
V: TRBV23-1

CDR3: ASQRRGSETQY
J: TRBJ2-5
size: many
V: TRBV7-9

CDR3: SVEDYGAASGSYEQY
J: TRBJ2-7
size: many
V: TRBV29-1

CDR3: ASSLSSVGPEKQY
J: TRBJ2-7
size: many
V: TRBV4-3

CDR3: ASSLKIEAF
J: TRBJ1-1
size: many
V: TRBV7-9

CDR3: ASSSQDNYGYT
J: TRBJ1-2
size: .
V: TRBV28

CDR3: ASNPGAGYNTEAF
J: TRBJ1-1
size: many
V: TRBV12-3/TRBV12-4